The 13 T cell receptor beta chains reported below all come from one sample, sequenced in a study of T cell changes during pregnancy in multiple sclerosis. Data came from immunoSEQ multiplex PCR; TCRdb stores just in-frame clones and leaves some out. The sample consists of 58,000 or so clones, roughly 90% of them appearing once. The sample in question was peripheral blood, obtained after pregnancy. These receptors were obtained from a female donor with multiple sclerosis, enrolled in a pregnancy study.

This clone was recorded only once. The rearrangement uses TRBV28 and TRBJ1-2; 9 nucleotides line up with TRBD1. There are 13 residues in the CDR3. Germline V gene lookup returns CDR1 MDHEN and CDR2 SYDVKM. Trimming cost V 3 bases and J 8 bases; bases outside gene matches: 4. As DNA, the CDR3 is TGTGCCAGCAGTTTCTGGGACAGGGAGGGCTACACCTTC. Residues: CASSFWDREGYTF.

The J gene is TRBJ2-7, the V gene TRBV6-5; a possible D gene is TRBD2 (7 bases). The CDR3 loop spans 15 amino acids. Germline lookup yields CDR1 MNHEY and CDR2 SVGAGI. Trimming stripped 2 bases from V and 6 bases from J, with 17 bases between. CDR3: CASSYPRGGSSEQYF. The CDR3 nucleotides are TGTGCCAGCAGTTACCCCAGGGGAGGGTCTAGCGAGCAGTACTTC.

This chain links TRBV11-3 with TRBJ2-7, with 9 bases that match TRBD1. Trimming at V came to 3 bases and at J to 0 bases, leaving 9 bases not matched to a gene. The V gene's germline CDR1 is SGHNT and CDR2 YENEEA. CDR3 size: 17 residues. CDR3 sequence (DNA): TGTGCCAGCAGCTTTCCCGGGACAGGGCCGAGCTCCTACGAGCAGTACTTC. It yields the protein CASSFPGTGPSSYEQYF.

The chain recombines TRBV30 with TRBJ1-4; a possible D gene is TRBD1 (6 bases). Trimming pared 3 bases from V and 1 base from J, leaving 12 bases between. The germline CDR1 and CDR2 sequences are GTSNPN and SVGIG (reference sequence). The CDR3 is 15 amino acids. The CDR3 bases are TGTGCCTGGAGCCGGTTAGGGGGAACTAATGAAAAACTGTTTTTT. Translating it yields CAWSRLGGTNEKLFF. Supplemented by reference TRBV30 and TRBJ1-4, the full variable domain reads SQTIHQWPATLVQPVGSPLSLECTVEGTSNPNLYWYRQAAGRGLQLLFYSVGIGQISSEVPQNLSASRPQDRQFILSSKKLLLSDSGFYLCAWSRLGGTNEKLFFGSGTQLSVL.

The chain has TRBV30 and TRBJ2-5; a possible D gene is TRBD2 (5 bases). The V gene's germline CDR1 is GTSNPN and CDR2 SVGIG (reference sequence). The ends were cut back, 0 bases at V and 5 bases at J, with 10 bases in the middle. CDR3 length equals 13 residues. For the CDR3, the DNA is TGTGCCTGGAGTGTCCCGGGCGGGGAGACCCAGTACTTC. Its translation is CAWSVPGGETQYF.

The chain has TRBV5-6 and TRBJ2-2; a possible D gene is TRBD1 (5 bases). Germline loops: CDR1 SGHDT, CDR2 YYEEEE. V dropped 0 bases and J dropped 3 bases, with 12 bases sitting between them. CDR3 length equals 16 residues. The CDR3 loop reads CASSLDVGVYTGELFF. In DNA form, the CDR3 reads TGTGCCAGCAGCTTGGATGTAGGGGTGTACACCGGGGAGCTGTTTTTT.

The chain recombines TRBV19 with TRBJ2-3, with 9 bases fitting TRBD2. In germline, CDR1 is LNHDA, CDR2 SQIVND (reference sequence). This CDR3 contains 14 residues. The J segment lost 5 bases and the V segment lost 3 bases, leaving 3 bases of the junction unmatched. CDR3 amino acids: CASSIGLAQDTQYF. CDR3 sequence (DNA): TGTGCCAGTAGTATCGGACTAGCGCAAGATACGCAGTATTTT.

The CDR3 protein is CASSKGTPVETQYF. CDR3 coding DNA: TGTGCCAGCAGCAAAGGGACTCCGGTGGAGACCCAGTACTTC. This chain connects TRBV5-4 to TRBJ2-5; D is possibly TRBD2 (6 bases). Germline V gives CDR1 SGHNT, CDR2 YYREEE (reference sequence). The germline V and J ends were trimmed by 4 bases and 5 bases, with 15 bases remaining between them. The CDR3 contains 14 residues.

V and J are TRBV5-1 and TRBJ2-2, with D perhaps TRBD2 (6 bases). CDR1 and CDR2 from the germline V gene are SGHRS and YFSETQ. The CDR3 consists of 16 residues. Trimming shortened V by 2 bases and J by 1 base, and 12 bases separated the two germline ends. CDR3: CASSLDRRVNTGELFF. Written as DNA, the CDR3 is TGCGCCAGCAGCTTAGACCGGAGGGTGAACACCGGGGAGCTGTTTTTT.

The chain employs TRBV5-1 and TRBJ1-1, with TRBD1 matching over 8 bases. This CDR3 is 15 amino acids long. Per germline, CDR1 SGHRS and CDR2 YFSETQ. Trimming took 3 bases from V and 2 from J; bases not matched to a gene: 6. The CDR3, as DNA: TGCGCCAGCAGCTGGGGGACAGGCGCTAACACTGAAGCTTTCTTT. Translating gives CASSWGTGANTEAFF.

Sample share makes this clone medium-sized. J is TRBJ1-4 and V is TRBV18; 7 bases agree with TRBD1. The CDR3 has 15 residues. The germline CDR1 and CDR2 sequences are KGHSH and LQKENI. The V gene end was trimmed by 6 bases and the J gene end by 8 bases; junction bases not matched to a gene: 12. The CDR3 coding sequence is TGTGCCAGCTCCCAGGCCGGGACAGCAGGCGAAAAACTGTTTTTT. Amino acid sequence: CASSQAGTAGEKLFF.

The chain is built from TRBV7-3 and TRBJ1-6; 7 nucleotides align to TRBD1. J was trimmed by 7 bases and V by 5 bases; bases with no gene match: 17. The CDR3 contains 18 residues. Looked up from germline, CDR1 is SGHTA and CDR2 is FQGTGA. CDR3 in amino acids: CASSQTALQGFRNSPLHF. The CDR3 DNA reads TGTGCCAGCAGCCAGACGGCCCTACAGGGGTTTCGCAATTCACCCCTCCACTTT.

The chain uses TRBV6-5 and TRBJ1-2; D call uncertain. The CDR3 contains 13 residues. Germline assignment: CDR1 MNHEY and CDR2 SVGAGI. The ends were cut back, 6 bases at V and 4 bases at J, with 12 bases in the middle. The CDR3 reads CASSPGRFYGYTF. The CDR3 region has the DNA TGTGCCAGCAGCCCAGGTCGGTTCTATGGCTACACCTTC.